One and the same sample provided the 26 T cell receptor beta chains below, sequenced in a study of OX40 agonist ivuxolimab in advanced cancers. The table came from immunoSEQ multiplex PCR; TCRdb's copy has only in-frame clones and leaves some out. The sample lists about 59,000 clones, approximately 77% occurring once. Sequenced material: CD4+ or CD8+ T cells sorted from blood, taken in a trial of the OX40 agonist ivuxolimab. The source is an adult with an advanced solid tumor such as melanoma, head and neck, liver or kidney cancer.

This rearrangement joins TRBV7-8 to TRBJ2-1; weak D call: TRBD2 (6 bases). The germline V gene encodes CDR1 SGHVS and CDR2 FQNEAQ. The length of the CDR3 is 19 residues. Trimming left V 6 bases short and J 0 bases short, with 24 bases between. CDR3 region: CASSPGTSTVKSSYNEQFF. DNA of the CDR3: TGTGCCAGCAGTCCCGGGACTTCCACGGTAAAAAGCTCCTACAATGAGCAGTTCTTC.

This clone was counted a single time. The chain uses TRBV5-1 and TRBJ2-5, with 7 bases lining up with TRBD1. The germline V gene encodes CDR1 SGHRS and CDR2 YFSETQ. CDR3 length: 14 residues. V was clipped by 4 bases and J by 1 base; unmatched bases: 4. CDR3 sequence: CASSDYRGQETQYF. For the CDR3, the DNA is TGCGCCAGCAGCGATTACAGGGGCCAAGAGACCCAGTACTTC.

The chain couples TRBV5-6 to TRBJ2-1, with a weak D call TRBD2 (5 bases). From germline, CDR1 is SGHDT and CDR2 YYEEEE. This CDR3 contains 12 residues. With 4 bases removed from V and 10 bases from J, the gap between germline ends came to 12 bases. CDR3: CASSLDRREQFF. CDR3 in DNA: TGTGCCAGCAGCCTAGACCGGAGGGAGCAGTTCTTC.

This CDR3 reads CASSYGPVTYNEQFF. CDR3 nucleotides: TGTGCCAGCAGTTACGGGCCGGTTACCTACAATGAGCAGTTCTTC. The rearrangement links TRBV6-6 to TRBJ2-1; no firm D call. Trimming took 2 bases from V and 2 from J, leaving 10 bases between them. Germline lookup yields CDR1 MNHNY and CDR2 SVGAGI (reference sequence). The CDR3 length is 15 residues.

The chain combines TRBV7-2 with TRBJ1-2; tentatively, D is TRBD1 (5 bases). V was shortened by 1 base and J by 8 bases, with 17 bases between the two germline ends. Per the germline V gene, CDR1 is SGHTA and CDR2 is FQGNSA. The CDR3 is 15 residues long. The CDR3 sequence: CASSLVGTQSGGYTF. CDR3 nucleotide sequence: TGTGCCAGCAGCTTAGTGGGGACCCAGTCGGGCGGCTACACCTTC. The full variable domain, in which reference TRBV7-2 and TRBJ1-2 provide the parts outside the CDR3, is GAGVSQSPSNKVTEKGKDVELRCDPISGHTALYWYRQSLGQGLEFLIYFQGNSAPDKSGLPSDRFSAERTGGSVSTLTIQRTQQEDSAVYLCASSLVGTQSGGYTFGSGTRLTVV.

V is TRBV5-4 and J is TRBJ1-1; the match to TRBD1 covers 8 bases. The CDR3 spans 13 residues. V dropped 4 bases and J dropped 11; count of bases not matched to a gene: 10. Germline V gene data show CDR1 as SGHNT and CDR2 as YYREEE (reference sequence). The CDR3 nucleotides are TGTGCCAGCAGCCTATTCCAGGGGGCCTGGGCTTTCTTT. As protein: CASSLFQGAWAFF. The full variable domain, completed using reference TRBV5-4 and TRBJ1-1, is ETGVTQSPTHLIKTRGQQVTLRCSSQSGHNTVSWYQQALGQGPQFIFQYYREEENGRGNFPPRFSGLQFPNYSSELNVNALELDDSALYLCASSLFQGAWAFFGQGTRLTVV.

V and J are TRBV9 and TRBJ2-3; D is possibly TRBD1 (6 bases). This CDR3 comprises 15 residues. Germline V gene lookup returns CDR1 SGDLS and CDR2 YYNGEE. Trimming cost V 4 bases and J 0 bases, with 12 bases left between them. CDR3 amino acids: CASSFRGHSTDTQYF. CDR3 nucleotide sequence: TGTGCCAGCAGCTTCAGGGGTCATAGCACAGATACGCAGTATTTT.

The CDR3 loop reads CAWAGSYNEQFF. CDR3 nucleotides: TGTGCCTGGGCCGGTTCCTACAATGAGCAGTTCTTC. The V call is TRBV30, the J call TRBJ2-1, with unresolved D. This CDR3 is 12 amino acids long. The germline V gene encodes CDR1 GTSNPN and CDR2 SVGIG (reference sequence). Trimming pared 5 bases from V and 1 base from J, leaving 6 bases between.

This clone was found once. The chain uses TRBV12-5 and TRBJ2-3; D tentatively fits TRBD1 or TRBD2 (6 bases each). The germline V gene has CDR1 LGHNT and CDR2 FRNRAP. Trimming left V 6 bases short and J 1 base short, with 17 bases between. This CDR3 has 16 residues. CDR3 sequence reads: CASGLGGGGGTDTQYF. DNA of the CDR3: TGTGCTAGTGGGTTAGGAGGGGGAGGTGGCACAGATACGCAGTATTTT.

In DNA, the CDR3 is TGTGCCAGCAGTTTCCGGGACGCCGGAGTCGGCACTGAAGCTTTCTTT. Translated: CASSFRDAGVGTEAFF. This rearrangement joins TRBV6-6 to TRBJ1-1, with D perhaps matching TRBD1 (5 bases). The germline V gene has CDR1 MNHNY and CDR2 SVGAGI (reference sequence). The CDR3 consists of 16 residues. Trimming stripped 4 bases from V and 4 bases from J, with 19 bases between.

This chain uses TRBV6-6 with TRBJ2-2; D is uncertain. Germline CDR1 reads MNHNY; CDR2 reads SVGAGI (reference sequence). With 6 bases removed from V and 0 bases from J, the gap between germline ends came to 11 bases. The CDR3 runs to 15 residues. In DNA form, the CDR3 reads TGTGCCAGCAGCCCCGTGCAGCCGAACACCGGGGAGCTGTTTTTT. It is translated as CASSPVQPNTGELFF.

This clone was counted between two and nine times. J is TRBJ1-4 and V is TRBV25-1; D is unclear. The germline V and J ends were trimmed by 3 bases and 8 bases, with 13 bases remaining between them. This CDR3 has 14 amino acids. The germline CDR1 and CDR2 sequences are MGHDK and SYGVNS. CDR3 protein: CASSELGIGEKLFF. DNA for the CDR3: TGTGCCAGCAGTGAGTTGGGAATTGGCGAAAAACTGTTTTTT.

A single count supports this clone. The rearrangement joins TRBV18 to TRBJ1-1; D gene ambiguous. CDR3 length equals 14 residues. Trimming removed 4 bases at V and 4 bases at J, with 13 bases between. CDR1 and CDR2 (germline): KGHSH, LQKENI. In DNA, the CDR3 is TGTGCCAGCTCACAGTCAACAAGTGGCACTGAAGCTTTCTTT. It encodes CASSQSTSGTEAFF.

The chain has TRBV6-5 and TRBJ2-7; no reliable D call. This CDR3 region has 11 residues. CDR1 and CDR2 from the germline V gene are MNHEY and SVGAGI. Trimming removed 4 bases at V and 6 bases at J, with 7 bases between. The CDR3 nucleotides are TGTGCCAGCAGTTCGATTGGCGAGCAGTACTTC. It codes for CASSSIGEQYF.

The V call is TRBV19, the J call TRBJ2-5; 7 bases line up with TRBD2. Unmatched junction bases numbered 5, after V lost 3 bases and J lost 1 base. CDR1 and CDR2 (germline): LNHDA, SQIVND (reference sequence). The CDR3 is 15 amino acids. The CDR3 loop is CASSIVAGVQETQYF. The DNA of the CDR3 is TGTGCCAGTAGTATCGTCGCGGGAGTCCAAGAGACCCAGTACTTC.

This sequence joins TRBV5-1 and TRBJ1-4; D may be TRBD1 (6 bases). The V end lost 2 bases, the J end lost 6 bases, and 14 bases lay between the germline ends. Germline V gene lookup returns CDR1 SGHRS and CDR2 YFSETQ. The CDR3 loop spans 15 amino acids. The CDR3 region is CASSLRGDGDEKLFF. The CDR3, as DNA: TGCGCCAGCAGCTTAAGGGGGGACGGCGATGAAAAACTGTTTTTT.

This chain joins TRBV10-1 and TRBJ2-3, with D uncertain. CDR1 and CDR2 from the germline V gene are WNHNN and SYGVQD (reference sequence). This CDR3 contains 11 residues. Trimming removed 5 bases at V and 6 bases at J, with 6 bases between. Here the CDR3 DNA reads TGCGCCAGCAGTAATTTGGATACGCAGTATTTT. This codes for CASSNLDTQYF.

The V call is TRBV6-5, the J call TRBJ1-3; D is perhaps TRBD1 (5 bases). CDR3 length: 16 residues. Germline V gene lookup returns CDR1 MNHEY and CDR2 SVGAGI. With 2 bases removed from V and 3 bases from J, the gap between germline ends came to 14 bases. CDR3 sequence (DNA): TGTGCCAGCAGTTACCCCTTCCCAGGGAATGGAAACACCATATATTTT. Protein product: CASSYPFPGNGNTIYF.

CDR3 sequence reads: CASSVEAGPYGYTF. The CDR3 bases are TGTGCCAGCAGCGTAGAGGCCGGTCCCTATGGCTACACCTTC. This rearrangement joins TRBV9 to TRBJ1-2; D is unresolved. Per the germline V gene, CDR1 is SGDLS and CDR2 is YYNGEE. The germline V and J ends were trimmed by 0 bases and 4 bases, with 10 bases remaining between them. The CDR3 has 14 amino acids.

The chain is built from TRBV6-1 and TRBJ2-2, with TRBD2 matching over 7 bases. The CDR3 loop spans 16 amino acids. Germline V gives CDR1 MNHNS, CDR2 SASEGT. Trimming took 4 bases from V and 1 from J; bases not matched to a gene: 6. CDR3 coding DNA: TGTGCCAGCAGTGGAGGAGGGAGGGGGAACACCGGGGAGCTGTTTTTT. Translated: CASSGGGRGNTGELFF.

The chain carries TRBV29-1 and TRBJ2-3, with D perhaps assigned TRBD1 or TRBD2 (5 bases each). This CDR3 has 14 amino acids. Between the trimmed V and J ends, which lost 6 bases and 2 bases, there was a span of 15 bases. From germline, CDR1 is SQVTM and CDR2 ANQGSEA. In DNA form, the CDR3 reads TGCAGCGTGGGCAGGGTGGAGGTCACAGATACGCAGTATTTT. Translating gives CSVGRVEVTDTQYF.

The chain couples TRBV2 to TRBJ2-1; 16 bases align to TRBD2. Germline CDR1 and CDR2: SNHLY and FYNNEI. The CDR3 totals 16 residues. The V segment lost 1 base and the J segment 8 bases; nucleotides outside the gene matches: 2. This CDR3 is CASSEEGLAGGHEQFF. The DNA for the CDR3 is TGTGCCAGCAGTGAAGAGGGACTAGCGGGGGGGCATGAGCAGTTCTTC.

The rearrangement uses TRBV5-6 and TRBJ1-2; D possibly corresponds to TRBD1 (6 bases). The CDR3 consists of 14 residues. Germline loops: CDR1 SGHDT, CDR2 YYEEEE. V was pared by 4 bases and J by 7 bases, with 17 bases between. The CDR3 DNA reads TGTGCCAGCAGCGCGAGCTACAGGGACCGTGGCTACACCTTC. Its translation: CASSASYRDRGYTF.

The rearrangement uses TRBV27 and TRBJ2-1, with TRBD1 matching 7 bases. This CDR3 has 18 amino acids. The germline V gene has CDR1 MNHEY and CDR2 SMNVEV (reference sequence). The J segment lost 0 bases and the V segment lost 4 bases, leaving 12 bases of the junction unmatched. The CDR3 DNA follows: TGTGCCAGCAGTTCAGGACAGGACCGAGGAAGCTCCTACAATGAGCAGTTCTTC. Translated: CASSSGQDRGSSYNEQFF.

The V gene is TRBV6-1, the J gene TRBJ2-7; D perhaps matches TRBD1 (6 bases). V was cut by 0 bases and J by 13 bases, with 16 bases left in between. This CDR3 is 13 amino acids long. The V gene's germline CDR1 is MNHNS and CDR2 SASEGT. The CDR3 spells CASSEAITGIPYF. CDR3 coding DNA: TGTGCCAGCAGTGAAGCGATTACAGGGATCCCATACTTC.

This clone showed up just once. J is TRBJ2-5 and V is TRBV6-1; 8 nucleotides match TRBD1. Germline-derived CDR1 and CDR2 are MNHNS and SASEGT. The CDR3 consists of 14 residues. Trimming cost V 7 bases and J 4 bases; bases outside gene matches: 8. The CDR3 sequence: CASTIGQGAETQYF. In DNA form, the CDR3 reads TGTGCCAGCACGATCGGACAGGGTGCAGAGACCCAGTACTTC.